This TCR beta chain was documented in a study of T cells in Graves' hyperthyroidism and ophthalmopathy. Amplified TCR beta CDR3 regions came from RNA transcripts. A set of HTBI primers served as the primers for a first-round RT-PCR of the TCR CDR3. Via MiXCR, TCRdb re-called the multiplex PCR reads, giving one row per CDR3 protein. The repertoire holds more than 500,000 distinct CDR3 sequences, with 14% to 15% as singletons. Germline CDR1 MNHEY, CDR2 SMNVEV (reference sequence). V was cut by 5 bases and J by 9 bases, with 14 bases left in between. The CDR3 is 13 amino acids. The rearrangement joins TRBV27 to TRBJ1-5; D remains unclear. The sequence was collected from a woman between 35 and 50 years old with Graves' ophthalmopathy. The sequenced sample was blood. CDR3 amino acids: CASSLQSRGPQHF. CDR3 DNA sequence: TGTGCCAGCAGTCTCCAGTCCCGTGGGCCCCAGCATTTT.